These 20 T cell receptor beta chains came from one sample sequenced in a study of technical replicates of blood from a handful of donors. Clones were sequenced by immunoSEQ multiplex PCR, and TCRdb holds only the in-frame ones, with some missing. The sample includes roughly 82,000 clones, about nine tenths of them seen just once. Sequenced input: T cells isolated from PBMCs. These receptors were collected from a human donor in good health.

The chain couples TRBV20-1 to TRBJ1-2, with 7 bases aligning to TRBD1. Per germline, CDR1 DFQATT and CDR2 SNEGSKA (reference sequence). V dropped 6 bases and J dropped 7; count of bases not matched to a gene: 5. The CDR3 loop spans 11 amino acids. The CDR3 nucleotides are TGCAGTGCCCGACAGGGTGGTGGCTACACCTTC. It is translated as CSARQGGGYTF.

This chain uses TRBV5-1 with TRBJ2-7; 11 positions agree with TRBD1. Germline V gene lookup returns CDR1 SGHRS and CDR2 YFSETQ. This CDR3 is built from 14 residues. The trim removed 4 bases at V and 3 bases at J, leaving 3 bases unmatched. This CDR3 is CASSPGTGGYEQYF. The CDR3 DNA is TGCGCCAGCAGCCCCGGGACAGGGGGCTACGAGCAGTACTTC. The variable domain in full, completed from reference TRBV5-1 and TRBJ2-7, reads KAGVTQTPRYLIKTRGQQVTLSCSPISGHRSVSWYQQTPGQGLQFLFEYFSETQRNKGNFPGRFSGRQFSNSRSEMNVSTLELGDSALYLCASSPGTGGYEQYFGPGTRLTVT.

This clone was picked up a small number of times. The rearrangement links TRBV7-3 to TRBJ1-6; 7 positions agree with TRBD1. The V segment lost 2 bases and the J segment 10 bases; nucleotides outside the gene matches: 2. Germline V gives CDR1 SGHTA, CDR2 FQGTGA. This CDR3 has 13 amino acids. CDR3 sequence (DNA): TGTGCCAGCAGCTTAGGGACAGACTCACCCCTCCACTTT. This translates into CASSLGTDSPLHF. Drawing the rest from reference TRBV7-3 and TRBJ1-6, the complete variable domain is GAGVSQTPSNKVTEKGKYVELRCDPISGHTALYWYRQSLGQGPEFLIYFQGTGAADDSGLPNDRFFAVRPEGSVSTLKIQRTERGDSAVYLCASSLGTDSPLHFGNGTRLTVT.

In its sample, this clone was seen once. This chain links TRBV5-1 with TRBJ1-3, with 7 bases identical to TRBD1. Germline CDR1 SGHRS, CDR2 YFSETQ. The CDR3 spans 14 residues. V gave up 4 bases and J gave up 6 bases; unmatched junction bases: 7. Here the CDR3 reads CASSPGQNLNTIYF. CDR3 DNA: TGCGCCAGCAGCCCGGGACAGAACTTAAACACCATATATTTT.

CDR3 region: CASSQDRGYGYTF. In nucleotides, the CDR3 is TGCGCCAGCAGCCAAGACAGGGGTTATGGCTACACCTTC. The genes are TRBV4-1 and TRBJ1-2, with TRBD1 as a possible D gene (6 bases). Germline V CDR1 and CDR2: MGHRA, YSYEKL. This CDR3 contains 13 residues. V was pared by 0 bases and J by 5 bases, with 7 bases between.

The rearrangement uses TRBV6-1 and TRBJ2-7; D might be TRBD1 (6 bases). The CDR3 is made up of 14 amino acids. V shed 4 bases and J shed 3 bases, with 13 bases lying between them. From germline, CDR1 is MNHNS and CDR2 SASEGT. CDR3 bases: TGTGCCAGCAGTGGAATGGGGGCAAACTACGAGCAGTACTTC. It encodes CASSGMGANYEQYF.

The chain links TRBV4-1 to TRBJ2-3, with 8 bases that match TRBD2. The germline gives CDR1 MGHRA, CDR2 YSYEKL. The trim removed 2 bases at V and 2 bases at J, leaving 12 bases unmatched. The CDR3 has 18 amino acids. The CDR3 nucleotides read TGCGCCAGCAGCCAAAATCCTTTAGAGCGGGGGCCCACAGATACGCAGTATTTT. It codes for CASSQNPLERGPTDTQYF.

In this sample, this clone turned up a few times. V and J are TRBV28 and TRBJ2-3; maybe TRBD2 (6 bases). Trimming stripped 5 bases from V and 0 bases from J, with 15 bases between. Looked up from germline, CDR1 is MDHEN and CDR2 is SYDVKM. This CDR3 comprises 16 residues. The CDR3 DNA reads as TGTGCCAGCAGTCTAAGTAGAAGCGGGAGCACAGATACGCAGTATTTT. Its translation: CASSLSRSGSTDTQYF.

This chain joins TRBV11-2 and TRBJ2-3; D is unresolved. Germline loops: CDR1 SGHAT, CDR2 FQNNGV. The CDR3 totals 14 residues. Trimming removed 3 bases from V and 6 bases from J, with 13 bases in between. DNA for the CDR3: TGTGCCAGCAGCTTTCGCGTTCCTCTGGATACGCAGTATTTT. Its translation is CASSFRVPLDTQYF.

The rearrangement links TRBV5-1 to TRBJ2-5; weak D call: TRBD2 (6 bases). Trimming stripped 4 bases from V and 4 bases from J, with 11 bases between. CDR1 and CDR2 from the germline V gene are SGHRS and YFSETQ. CDR3 length equals 13 residues. CDR3 in DNA: TGCGCCAGCAGCCCCATTAGCGGAGAGACCCAGTACTTC. Protein product: CASSPISGETQYF.

The chain joins TRBV4-1 to TRBJ1-1; perhaps TRBD1 as D (5 bases). Germline CDR1 reads MGHRA; CDR2 reads YSYEKL. Trimming took 1 base from V and 8 from J, leaving 11 bases between them. The CDR3 totals 13 residues. CDR3 in DNA: TGCGCCAGCAGCCAAGTCAGGGCGCCCGAAGCTTTCTTT. Translation: CASSQVRAPEAFF.

V is TRBV5-5 and J is TRBJ1-6; D is possibly TRBD1 (5 bases). CDR1 SGHKS and CDR2 YYEKEE come from the germline V gene (reference sequence). This CDR3 contains 15 residues. Trimming pared 5 bases from V and 8 bases from J, leaving 17 bases between. CDR3 coding DNA: TGTGCCAGCAGAGGGGAACAAGATCCCTATTCACCCCTCCACTTT. Translation: CASRGEQDPYSPLHF.

This rearrangement joins TRBV28 to TRBJ2-7; D unclear. CDR1 and CDR2 from the germline V gene are MDHEN and SYDVKM. V was trimmed by 5 bases and J by 3 bases, leaving 8 bases between them. The CDR3 spans 12 residues. The CDR3 DNA reads TGTGCCAGCAGTCAAAATCACTACGAGCAGTACTTC. Translated: CASSQNHYEQYF.

This rearrangement joins TRBV2 to TRBJ1-5; a weak D match, TRBD1 (6 bases). Germline CDR1 is SNHLY and CDR2 is FYNNEI. V was clipped by 7 bases and J by 4 bases, with 11 bases between them. The CDR3 is 13 residues long. CDR3 in amino acids: CASNAQGNQPQHF. The CDR3 nucleotides are TGTGCCAGCAATGCACAGGGTAATCAGCCCCAGCATTTT. The full variable domain, rest sourced from reference TRBV2 and TRBJ1-5, is EPEVTQTPSHQVTQMGQEVILRCVPISNHLYFYWYRQILGQKVEFLVSFYNNEISEKSEIFDDQFSVERPDGSNFTLKIRSTKLEDSAMYFCASNAQGNQPQHFGDGTRLSIL.

The rearrangement joins TRBV9 to TRBJ2-7; 14 bases align to TRBD2. This CDR3 is built from 19 residues. Germline CDR1 SGDLS, CDR2 YYNGEE. V was pared by 2 bases and J by 0 bases, with 10 bases of the junction left unmatched. The CDR3 DNA follows: TGTGCCAGCAGCGTCGAACCGGGACTAGCGGGGGTTAGCTCCTACGAGCAGTACTTC. Its translation is CASSVEPGLAGVSSYEQYF.

This CDR3 is CASRPVRGGTPNEQFF. In DNA, the CDR3 is TGCGCCAGCAGACCAGTCCGGGGTGGCACCCCCAATGAGCAGTTCTTC. This sequence joins TRBV4-1 and TRBJ2-1; D may be TRBD2 (5 bases). V was clipped by 6 bases and J by 6 bases, with 21 bases between them. The CDR3 is 16 residues long. Looked up from germline, CDR1 is MGHRA and CDR2 is YSYEKL.

In this sample, this clone turned up once. Other nucleotide sequences from this sample produce the same CDR3. The rearrangement links TRBV5-5 to TRBJ1-3; D unclear. Between the trimmed V and J ends, which lost 0 bases and 0 bases, there was a span of 7 bases. Germline V CDR1 and CDR2: SGHKS, YYEKEE (reference sequence). CDR3 length: 15 residues. CDR3 DNA sequence: TGTGCCAGCAGCTTGGACAGAGCCTCTGGAAACACCATATATTTT. Its translation: CASSLDRASGNTIYF.

The genes are TRBV6-6 and TRBJ1-4; D might be TRBD1 (6 bases). V gave up 6 bases and J gave up 8 bases, with 10 bases separating them. Germline V gene data show CDR1 as MNHNY and CDR2 as SVGAGI (reference sequence). This CDR3 has 12 amino acids. As DNA, the CDR3 is TGTGCCAGCAGGACGCAGGGGGAAAAACTGTTTTTT. This translates into CASRTQGEKLFF.

The rearrangement links TRBV25-1 to TRBJ2-1, with 10 bases identical to TRBD2. The germline V gene encodes CDR1 MGHDK and CDR2 SYGVNS. The CDR3 has 16 residues. Trimming at V came to 3 bases and at J to 8 bases, leaving 10 bases not matched to a gene. The CDR3 nucleotides read TGTGCCAGCAGTGATCTCCTAGCGGGGGAAGAGTATGAGCAGTTCTTC. Its translation is CASSDLLAGEEYEQFF.

V usage is TRBV27 and J usage is TRBJ2-2; possible D gene TRBD1, 6 bases. Per the germline V gene, CDR1 is MNHEY and CDR2 is SMNVEV (reference sequence). CDR3 length equals 17 residues. Trimming removed 1 base from V and 5 bases from J, with 17 bases in between. CDR3 loop: CASSLYPPDSLTGELFF. The CDR3 nucleotides are TGTGCCAGCAGTTTATATCCCCCGGACAGCCTAACCGGGGAGCTGTTTTTT.